The present T cell receptor (beta chain) was sequenced within a study of neurological immune-mediated disorders. General study results and limits: No CDR3 amino acid sequences were shared by expanded clones across subjects, suggesting private repertoires in all groups. TCR clonal expansion peaked in HTLV-1-associated myelopathy patients and was lowest in multiple sclerosis patients.

5'RACE employing 10-nucleotide random UMIs yielded the cDNA. TCRdb recomputed calls from the 5' RACE reads with MiXCR, one row per CDR3 protein. The table records approximately 46,000 distinct CDR3 sequences, around 10% of them present only once. This clonotype was seen at least ten times. Antigen specificity is unknown. 2 million unsorted PBMCs were stored in RNAlater at -80 °C before RNA extraction. CDR1 and CDR2 (germline): MDHEN, SYDVKM. The V segment lost 2 bases and the J segment 6 bases; nucleotides outside the gene matches: 3. This CDR3 spans 14 amino acids. Material for sequencing was PBMCs. The sequence was obtained from a man aged 65 to 85 with HTLV-1-associated myelopathy (HAM/TSP). The chain couples TRBV28 to TRBJ2-4; TRBD2 matches 8 bases. The CDR3 loop is CASSLSLAGNIQYF. The CDR3 region has the DNA TGTGCCAGCAGTTTAAGTCTAGCGGGAAACATTCAGTACTTC.